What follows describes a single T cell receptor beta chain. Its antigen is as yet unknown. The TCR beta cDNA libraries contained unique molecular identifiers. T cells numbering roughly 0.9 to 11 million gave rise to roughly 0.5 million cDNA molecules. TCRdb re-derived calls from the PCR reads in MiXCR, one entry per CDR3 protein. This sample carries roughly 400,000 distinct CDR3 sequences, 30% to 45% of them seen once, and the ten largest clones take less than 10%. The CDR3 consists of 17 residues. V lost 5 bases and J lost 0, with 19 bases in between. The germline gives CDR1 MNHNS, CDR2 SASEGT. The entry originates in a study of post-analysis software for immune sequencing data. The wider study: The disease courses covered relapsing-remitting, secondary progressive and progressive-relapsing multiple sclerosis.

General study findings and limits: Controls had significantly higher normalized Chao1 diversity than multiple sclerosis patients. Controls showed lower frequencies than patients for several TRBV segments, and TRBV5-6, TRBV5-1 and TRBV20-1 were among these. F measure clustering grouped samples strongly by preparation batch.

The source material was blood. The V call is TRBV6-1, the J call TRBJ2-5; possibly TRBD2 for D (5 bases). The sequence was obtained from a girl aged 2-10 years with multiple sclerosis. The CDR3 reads CASSPATIGEYQETQYF. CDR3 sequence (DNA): TGTGCCAGCAGTCCCGCTACTATTGGGGAGTACCAAGAGACCCAGTACTTC.